This T cell receptor (beta chain) is drawn from a study of beta chain features in type 1 diabetes. Findings and limits, study-wide: Researchers report that Type 1 diabetes patients had moderately but significantly shorter TCRB CDR3s across all four CD4+ subsets.

This clone has just a few counts. The antigen is not known. All of the isolated RNA was reverse transcribed, so expressed TCRB transcripts were sequenced. Some clones are missing from TCRdb's copy, which holds only in-frame ones; the method was immunoSEQ multiplex PCR. This sample yields about 25,000 clones, of which around 68% are seen a single time; more than 0.95% belongs to the top ten. Trimming left V 7 bases short and J 7 bases short, with 17 bases between. The germline gives CDR1 MDHEN, CDR2 SYDVKM. The CDR3 is made up of 13 amino acids. Sequenced sample: stem cell memory CD4+ T cells from blood. The chain couples TRBV28 to TRBJ2-7; TRBD2 is a possible D gene (5 bases). The receptor's source is a woman aged 40-49 years with type 1 diabetes. CDR3 bases: TGTGCCAGCAACCAGGACTGGGCCTTGGAGCAGTACTTC. Protein sequence: CASNQDWALEQYF.